A single sample is the source of the 14 T cell receptor beta chains below, sequenced in a study of CD8 T cell repertoires and HIV-1 epitope variants. Some clones are missing from TCRdb's copy, which holds only in-frame ones; the method was immunoSEQ multiplex PCR. The data hold some 100,000 clones, with approximately 70% observed a single time. What was sequenced was uncultured baseline CD8+ T cells from peripheral blood mononuclear cells (PBMCs). The receptor set was obtained from a male donor with HIV.

The gene calls are TRBV18 and TRBJ1-3, with 9 bases matching TRBD1. This CDR3 is built from 18 residues. J was trimmed by 4 bases and V by 0 bases; bases with no gene match: 10. Germline V gene sequence: CDR1 KGHSH, CDR2 LQKENI. Here the CDR3 DNA reads TGTGCCAGCTCACCACCCCGGGCCGGGACAGGGCTAGGAAACACCATATATTTT. Encoded protein: CASSPPRAGTGLGNTIYF.

J is TRBJ2-1 and V is TRBV10-1; either TRBD1 or TRBD2 may fit D (7 bases each). The CDR3 runs 15 residues. Germline CDR1 WNHNN, CDR2 SYGVQD (reference sequence). Trimming removed 0 bases at V and 9 bases at J, with 15 bases between. The CDR3 region has the DNA TGCGCCAGCAGTGAGTCCCCAGGGGGGGATGGTGAGCAGTTCTTC. Residues: CASSESPGGDGEQFF.

In its sample, this clone was seen once. The CDR3 coding sequence is TGCGCCAGCAGCCCGATCGAGACTAGCGGGTCCCACAATGAGCAGTTCTTC. Its protein product is CASSPIETSGSHNEQFF. The genes are TRBV5-1 and TRBJ2-1; TRBD2 matches 10 bases. CDR1 is SGHRS and CDR2 is YFSETQ in the germline V gene. The CDR3 extends over 17 amino acids. The J segment lost 5 bases and the V segment lost 4 bases, leaving 12 bases of the junction unmatched.

The chain is built from TRBV6-5 and TRBJ2-7, with TRBD2 identical over 8 bases. The CDR3 loop spans 12 amino acids. V lost 5 bases and J lost 4; bases outside the gene matches: 1. Germline V lookup: CDR1 MNHEY, CDR2 SVGAGI. As DNA, the CDR3 is TGTGCCAGCAGTAGCGGGGGATACGAGCAGTACTTC. It yields the protein CASSSGGYEQYF.

The rearrangement uses TRBV5-1 and TRBJ2-1, with D possibly called TRBD1 or TRBD2 (5 bases each). V was trimmed by 2 bases and J by 10 bases, leaving 19 bases between them. Germline V gene sequence: CDR1 SGHRS, CDR2 YFSETQ. The CDR3 contains 15 residues. The CDR3 loop is CASSFVLGDSNEQFF. The CDR3, as DNA: TGCGCCAGCAGCTTTGTCCTGGGGGATTCTAACGAGCAGTTCTTC.

This clone has only one observation. The genes are TRBV5-1 and TRBJ2-6, with D unresolved. CDR1 is SGHRS, CDR2 YFSETQ, per germline. V was pared by 4 bases and J by 0 bases, with 11 bases between. The CDR3 is 16 residues long. The CDR3 loop is CASSPAGSSGANVLTF. CDR3 nucleotide sequence: TGCGCCAGCAGCCCCGCCGGATCCTCTGGGGCCAACGTCCTGACTTTC. Together with reference TRBV5-1 and TRBJ2-6, the CDR3 gives the full variable domain: KAGVTQTPRYLIKTRGQQVTLSCSPISGHRSVSWYQQTPGQGLQFLFEYFSETQRNKGNFPGRFSGRQFSNSRSEMNVSTLELGDSALYLCASSPAGSSGANVLTFGAGSRLTVL.

The chain has TRBV7-2 and TRBJ1-6, with D possibly matching TRBD1 (5 bases). There are 15 residues in the CDR3. CDR1 SGHTA and CDR2 FQGNSA come from the germline V gene. With 5 bases removed from V and 7 bases from J, the gap between germline ends came to 15 bases. CDR3 loop: CASSEGQAANSPLHF. CDR3 bases: TGTGCCAGCAGCGAGGGGCAGGCCGCGAATTCACCCCTCCACTTT.

This chain connects TRBV5-6 to TRBJ2-7; 9 positions agree with TRBD1. V shed 5 bases, J shed 1 base, and the junction held 4 bases outside the gene matches. CDR3 length equals 14 residues. Germline lookup yields CDR1 SGHDT and CDR2 YYEEEE. CDR3 sequence reads: CASSPGTGSYEQYF. CDR3 DNA sequence: TGTGCCAGCAGTCCCGGGACAGGGTCCTACGAGCAGTACTTC.

This sequence joins TRBV28 and TRBJ2-7; TRBD1 aligns across 9 bases. Germline CDR1 is MDHEN and CDR2 is SYDVKM. The CDR3 extends over 15 amino acids. The V gene end was trimmed by 5 bases and the J gene end by 5 bases; junction bases not matched to a gene: 10. The CDR3 sequence is CASSQIGTGHHEQYF. CDR3 DNA: TGTGCCAGCAGTCAAATCGGGACAGGGCACCACGAGCAGTACTTC.

The V and J genes are TRBV7-2 and TRBJ2-7; TRBD1 matches at 8 bases. V lost 5 bases, J lost 2 bases, and 8 bases stayed unmatched. CDR1 and CDR2 from the germline V gene are SGHTA and FQGNSA. The CDR3 is 15 amino acids. The CDR3 DNA follows: TGTGCCAGCAGCCTAAGGACAGGGCTACCCTACGAGCAGTACTTC. This gives the protein CASSLRTGLPYEQYF.

The rearrangement uses TRBV28 and TRBJ2-5, with 9 bases fitting TRBD1. Trimming at V came to 3 bases and at J to 9 bases, leaving 5 bases not matched to a gene. In germline, CDR1 is MDHEN, CDR2 SYDVKM. The CDR3 extends over 13 amino acids. This CDR3 reads CASSLTGGSAQYF. The CDR3, as DNA: TGTGCCAGCAGTTTGACAGGGGGTTCGGCCCAGTACTTC. The full variable domain, its missing parts supplied by reference TRBV28 and TRBJ2-5, is DVKVTQSSRYLVKRTGEKVFLECVQDMDHENMFWYRQDPGLGLRLIYFSYDVKMKEKGDIPEGYSVSREKKERFSLILESASTNQTSMYLCASSLTGGSAQYFGPGTRLLVL.

Ten or more counts support this clone. This chain joins TRBV6-5 and TRBJ1-2, with 7 bases identical to TRBD1. From germline, CDR1 is MNHEY and CDR2 SVGAGI. V lost 6 bases to trimming and J lost 7 bases; unmatched junction nucleotides: 8. The CDR3 is made up of 13 amino acids. CDR3 in amino acids: CASRQQGLSGYTF. The CDR3 nucleotides read TGTGCCAGCAGGCAACAGGGGCTGAGTGGCTACACCTTC.

The chain couples TRBV5-4 to TRBJ2-6, with 11 bases that match TRBD1. Germline V gene data show CDR1 as SGHNT and CDR2 as YYREEE (reference sequence). V gave up 4 bases and J gave up 4 bases; unmatched junction bases: 7. This CDR3 comprises 17 residues. The CDR3 here is CASSPRDRGAGANVLTF. The CDR3 DNA reads TGTGCCAGCAGCCCGCGGGACAGGGGGGCGGGGGCCAACGTCCTGACTTTC.

This clone was detected a few times. The gene calls are TRBV5-1 and TRBJ2-7; tentative D call: TRBD2 (6 bases). V lost 3 bases and J 0 bases, leaving 16 bases between the germline ends. Germline V gives CDR1 SGHRS, CDR2 YFSETQ. CDR3 length: 16 amino acids. This CDR3 reads CASSSRAGISSYEQYF. CDR3 DNA: TGCGCCAGCAGCTCACGGGCGGGGATTAGCTCCTACGAGCAGTACTTC.